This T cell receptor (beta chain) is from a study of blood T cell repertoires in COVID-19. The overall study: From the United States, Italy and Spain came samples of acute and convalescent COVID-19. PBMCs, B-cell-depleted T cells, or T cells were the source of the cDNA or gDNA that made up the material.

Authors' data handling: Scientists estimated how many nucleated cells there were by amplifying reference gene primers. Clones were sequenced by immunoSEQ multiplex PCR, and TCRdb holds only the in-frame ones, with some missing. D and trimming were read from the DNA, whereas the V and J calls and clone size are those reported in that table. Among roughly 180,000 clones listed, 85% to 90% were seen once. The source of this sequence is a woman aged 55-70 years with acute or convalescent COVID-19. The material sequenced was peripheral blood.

CDR3 residues: CASSRDRGDTEAFF. In nucleotides, the CDR3 is TGTGCCAGTAGTAGGGACAGAGGCGACACTGAAGCTTTCTTT. This sequence joins TRBV19 and TRBJ1-1; TRBD1 matches at 7 bases. V lost 4 bases to trimming and J lost 3 bases; unmatched junction nucleotides: 5. CDR1 is LNHDA, CDR2 SQIVND, per germline (reference sequence). The CDR3 is made up of 14 amino acids.